This is a list of T cell receptor beta chains from one sample in a study of blood T cell repertoires in COVID-19. Data came from immunoSEQ multiplex PCR; TCRdb stores just in-frame clones and leaves some out. The sample holds fewer than 150,000 clones, 70% to 85% seen once. Sequencing input: peripheral blood. These receptors were obtained from a human donor in a cohort sampled during active COVID-19. Both conserved end residues are part of each CDR3. D genes are given only for firm matches. Clone size is not always given. Where it is, it says once, few, many or a class for expanded clones.

clone_size	d_call	v_call	j_call	cdr3_nt	cdr3_aa
-	TRBD1	TRBV10-3	TRBJ1-3	TGTGCCATCAGTACAACCTTAGGGACAGGGGGCTCTGGAAACACCATATATTTT	CAISTTLGTGGSGNTIYF
-	TRBD1	TRBV5-4	TRBJ1-2	TGTGCCAGCAGCGGGACAGTTAGCTATGGCTACACCTTC	CASSGTVSYGYTF
once	-	TRBV18	TRBJ1-1	TGTGCCAGCTCCCTCGAGAGGGACACTGAAGCTTTCTTT	CASSLERDTEAFF
-	TRBD1	TRBV27	TRBJ2-7	TGTGCCAGCAGTTTATCCGACAGGGGTCCCTACGAGCAGTACTTC	CASSLSDRGPYEQYF
-	-	TRBV7-6	TRBJ2-7	TGTGCCAGCAGCTTAAAGCCAGGGCCCTCCTACGAGCAGTACTTC	CASSLKPGPSYEQYF
-	TRBD1	TRBV11-2	TRBJ1-4	TGTGCCAGCAGCTCCAACTTCGGGACAGTTGAAAAACTGTTTTTT	CASSSNFGTVEKLFF
once	-	TRBV19	TRBJ2-3	TGTGCCAGTAGTGAGGGGACACCTGGCACAGATACGCAGTATTTT	CASSEGTPGTDTQYF
-	-	TRBV30	TRBJ2-7	TGTGCCTGGAGTGTAGGGGTAACCTACGAGCAGTACTTC	CAWSVGVTYEQYF
-	TRBD2	TRBV19	TRBJ2-5	TGTGCCAGCCGGGGTCTAGCGGGGGCCCAAGAGACCCAGTACTTC	CASRGLAGAQETQYF
-	-	TRBV5-1	TRBJ1-1	TGCGCCAGCAAGGGGGAGCCCTCGGGGACTGAAGCTTTCTTT	CASKGEPSGTEAFF
-	-	TRBV3-1/TRBV3-2	TRBJ2-7	TGTGCCAGCAGCCAAGTATTCGGGGGGCACTCAGATGGGGAGCAGTACTTC	CASSQVFGGHSDGEQYF
-	-	TRBV5-8	TRBJ1-2	TGTGCCAGCACCTTGACAGGAGATAACTATGGCTACACCTTC	CASTLTGDNYGYTF
-	TRBD2	TRBV15	TRBJ2-5	TGTGCCACCAGCAGGGGAGGGCGGACGGGCGGAGAGACCCAGTACTTC	CATSRGGRTGGETQYF
-	-	TRBV2	TRBJ2-1	TGTGCCAGCAGTGTGGGGCAGGGAGAGCAGTTCTTC	CASSVGQGEQFF
-	-	TRBV13	TRBJ1-2	TGTGCCAGCAGCTTAGACAGGAAGCCTGGGGACACCTTC	CASSLDRKPGDTF
-	-	TRBV5-1	TRBJ2-3	TGCGCCAGCAGCTTGTCGCAGGGGTCAGATACGCAGTATTTT	CASSLSQGSDTQYF
-	-	TRBV9	TRBJ2-1	TGTGCCAGCAGCGTAGCCGGCTCCTACAATGAGCAGTTCTTC	CASSVAGSYNEQFF
-	-	TRBV2	TRBJ1-2	TGTGCCAGCAGTGCTCGCCAGGGTTTCAGTGGCTACACCTTC	CASSARQGFSGYTF
-	-	TRBV6-5	TRBJ1-1	TGTGCCAGCAGTCCACTCGACAGACACACTGAAGCTTTCTTT	CASSPLDRHTEAFF
few	-	TRBV9	TRBJ2-6	TGTGCCAGCAGCGTAGCGGCTGGGGCCAACGTCCTGACTTTC	CASSVAAGANVLTF
once	-	TRBV4-1	TRBJ1-4	TGCGCCAGCAGCCAAGGTAGAGCTAATGAAAAACTGTTTTTT	CASSQGRANEKLFF
-	TRBD2	TRBV7-7	TRBJ2-3	TGTGCTAGCAGCCCCGAGGGACTATTCTCAGATACGCAGTATTTT	CASSPEGLFSDTQYF
-	-	TRBV7-9	TRBJ2-7	TGTGCCAGCAGCCCCCGACTGGGTTTATCCCACGAGCAGTACTTC	CASSPRLGLSHEQYF
-	-	TRBV6-4	TRBJ1-2	TGTGCCAGCAGTGATGCCCGGTCATATGGCTACACCTTC	CASSDARSYGYTF
-	-	TRBV11-3	TRBJ2-3	TGTGCCAGCAGCTTGGACAGCCGCACAGATACGCAGTATTTT	CASSLDSRTDTQYF
-	TRBD2	TRBV18	TRBJ2-3	TGTGCCAGCTCACCGGGACTAGCGGGCACAGATACGCAGTATTTT	CASSPGLAGTDTQYF
-	-	TRBV6-6	TRBJ2-2	TGTGCCAGCAGCACCAACACCGGGACACAGATTGGGGTAAACACCGGGGAGCTGTTTTTT	CASSTNTGTQIGVNTGELFF
once	-	TRBV5-1	TRBJ2-2	TGCGCCAGCAGCTTCGGGAGAGCGAACACCGGGGAGCTGTTTTTT	CASSFGRANTGELFF
-	-	TRBV7-2	TRBJ1-3	TGTGCCAGCAGACCTGCCCTACGGGGGAACACCATATATTTT	CASRPALRGNTIYF
-	-	TRBV5-6	TRBJ1-3	TGTGCCAGCAGCTCAATCTCTGGAAACACCATATATTTT	CASSSISGNTIYF
-	-	TRBV10-3	TRBJ1-6	TGTGCCATCACTCCCGACGGGGGGCAAGGTTCACCCCTCCACTTT	CAITPDGGQGSPLHF
few	-	TRBV28	TRBJ1-1	TGTGCCAGCAGTCGACTGATGAACACTGAAGCTTTCTTT	CASSRLMNTEAFF
-	-	TRBV3-1/TRBV3-2	TRBJ1-5	TGTGCCAGCAGCCAAGACCGGGACAACAATCAGCCCCAGCATTTT	CASSQDRDNNQPQHF
-	-	TRBV29-1	TRBJ2-7	TGCAGCGTTAACAGGGGCCCTAGCGAGGAGCAGTACTTC	CSVNRGPSEEQYF
-	-	TRBV11-3	TRBJ2-3	TGTGCCAGCAGCTTAGGGCGGAAAACGTCAGATACGCAGTATTTT	CASSLGRKTSDTQYF
-	TRBD2	TRBV6-2/TRBV6-3	TRBJ2-1	TGTGCCAGCAGTCCCGGGGGAGGGCGGACTAGCTCCTACAATGAGCAGTTCTTC	CASSPGGGRTSSYNEQFF
-	TRBD1	TRBV6-1	TRBJ2-2	TGTGCCAGCAAACGACAGGGGAACACCGGGGAGCTGTTTTTT	CASKRQGNTGELFF
once	TRBD2	TRBV7-3	TRBJ2-5	TGTGCCAGCAGTGTACTAGCGGGGGAGACCCAGTACTTC	CASSVLAGETQYF
-	-	TRBV19	TRBJ1-1	TGTGCCAGTAGGCCGGGGGTCGGGCCGAACACTGAAGCTTTCTTT	CASRPGVGPNTEAFF
few	TRBD2	TRBV5-4	TRBJ2-2	TGTGCCAGCAGCTCCCGATGGGGGGGGGTCGGCACCGGGGAGCTGTTTTTT	CASSSRWGGVGTGELFF
-	-	TRBV12-3/TRBV12-4	TRBJ1-6	TGTGCCAGCACCCCGGACACCCATTCACCCCTCCACTTT	CASTPDTHSPLHF
-	-	TRBV6-2/TRBV6-3	TRBJ2-7	TGTGCCAGCAGCCCCCAGGCGATGAGCTACGAGCAGTACTTC	CASSPQAMSYEQYF
-	-	TRBV12-3/TRBV12-4	TRBJ1-2	TGTGCCAGCAACGCAGGGGAAGGGGATGGCTACACCTTC	CASNAGEGDGYTF
-	TRBD1	TRBV18	TRBJ2-2	TGTGCCAGCTCACCCTCAGGACAGGGGGCGTCCGGGGAGCTGTTTTTT	CASSPSGQGASGELFF
-	-	TRBV6-6	TRBJ1-1	TGTGCCAGCAGTTACTCAGAGACTCTGGAAGCTTTCTTT	CASSYSETLEAFF